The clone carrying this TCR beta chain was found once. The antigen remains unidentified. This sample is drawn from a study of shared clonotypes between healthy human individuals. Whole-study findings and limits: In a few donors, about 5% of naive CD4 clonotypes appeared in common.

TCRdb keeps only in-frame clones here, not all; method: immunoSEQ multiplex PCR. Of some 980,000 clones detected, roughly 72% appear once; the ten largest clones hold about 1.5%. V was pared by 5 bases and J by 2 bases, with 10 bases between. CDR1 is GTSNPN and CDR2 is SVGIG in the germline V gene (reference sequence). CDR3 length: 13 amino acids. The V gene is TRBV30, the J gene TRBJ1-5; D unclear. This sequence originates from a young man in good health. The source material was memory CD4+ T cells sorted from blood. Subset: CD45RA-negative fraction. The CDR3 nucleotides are TGTGCCTGGGGTTTCTTTGGCAATCAGCCCCAGCATTTT. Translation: CAWGFFGNQPQHF.